The rows below give T cell receptor beta chains drawn from one sample of a study of CD8 T cells in ankylosing spondylitis. One entry per CDR3 protein, called by TCRdb with MiXCR from the 5' RACE reads. The sample shows 220,000 or so distinct CDR3 sequences, 10% to 13% of them seen only once. What was sequenced was blood, either unsorted or a sorted T cell fraction (not recorded which). These TCRs come from a male donor with ankylosing spondylitis or in good health (not recorded which). Both conserved end residues are part of each CDR3. The order of the fields is J gene, clone size, V gene, CDR3 protein. The size field is filled for only some rows; it gives once, few, many or a size class.

TRBJ2-1,-,TRBV29-1,CSVVRGALYNEQFF
TRBJ2-1,-,TRBV9,CASSVGFRNEQFF
TRBJ2-2,many,TRBV9,CASRARNSNTGELFF
TRBJ2-3,few,TRBV7-2,CASSLQGAGSSTDTQYF
TRBJ1-2,-,TRBV5-4,CASSPGAQGYNYGYTF
TRBJ1-2,many,TRBV12-3/TRBV12-4,CASSPGQSYGYTF
TRBJ2-1,many,TRBV5-4,CASSARTTGGVNEQFF
TRBJ1-1,few,TRBV7-3,CASSGTGPGGTEAFF
TRBJ1-1,many,TRBV9,CASSVEAGFGTEAFF
TRBJ2-1,many,TRBV12-3/TRBV12-4,CASRPRGTSNEQFF
TRBJ1-6,many,TRBV20-1,CSARKAGVSPLHF
TRBJ2-7,many,TRBV20-1,CSVSRGLYEQYF
TRBJ2-1,many,TRBV15,CATKQPQQYNEQFF
TRBJ2-3,few,TRBV5-1,CASSTGTSGVSTDTQYF
TRBJ1-2,few,TRBV2,CASSEVQDRGYGYTF
TRBJ1-4,many,TRBV7-9,CASSLEATNEKLFF
TRBJ1-2,many,TRBV12-3/TRBV12-4,CASSPGTGSWGYTF
TRBJ2-5,-,TRBV15,CATSTAVGQETQYF
TRBJ2-7,many,TRBV6-5,CASSYSIWPGSGSEQYF
TRBJ2-1,-,TRBV12-1,CASSDPRPERGLDNEQFF
TRBJ2-7,-,TRBV7-2,CASSLAGGPTYEQYF
TRBJ1-2,few,TRBV5-1,CASSLEAGLYGYTF
TRBJ2-7,few,TRBV3-1,CASSQGTGIYEQYF
TRBJ2-1,many,TRBV7-9,CASTAEYEQFF
TRBJ1-6,many,TRBV20-1,CSARPEGTSPLHF
TRBJ2-2,many,TRBV20-1,CSAETGNTGELFF
TRBJ1-5,many,TRBV5-1,CASSLTGDGQPQHF
TRBJ1-5,few,TRBV28,CASTPGRQPQHF
TRBJ2-3,many,TRBV5-1,CASTPRGGTKADTQYF
TRBJ2-1,few,TRBV15,CATSRDPDVHNEQFF
TRBJ2-5,-,TRBV20-1,CSARDRMGGVKETQYF
TRBJ2-2,many,TRBV5-1,CASSPPRDTGELFF
TRBJ2-3,-,TRBV3-1,CASSQESQVPRSREYF
TRBJ1-5,-,TRBV20-1,CSARLQGSNQPQHF
TRBJ1-1,many,TRBV6-1,CASSGQASNLNTEAFF
TRBJ2-5,-,TRBV5-1,CASSLGDSRETQYF
TRBJ2-4,-,TRBV7-3,CASSLSGQGNIQYF
TRBJ2-1,many,TRBV10-3,CAISHRGSVTNEQFF
TRBJ1-4,-,TRBV5-1,CASSLWSGGQGTNEKLFF
TRBJ2-7,many,TRBV29-1,CSGPTGSYEQYF